This passage covers 8 T cell receptor beta chains from one sample sequenced in a study of identical twins. TCRdb re-called the 5' RACE reads through MiXCR, storing one row per CDR3 protein. The sample includes approximately 700,000 distinct CDR3 sequences, 15% to 20% seen only once; the top ten take 10% to 15%. The data also belong to a second study, concerning T cells expressing NK-cell markers.

The sequencing sample was made of PBMCs. The receptors shown here come from a woman between 18 and 29 years old in good health.

The chain is built from TRBV9 and TRBJ2-3; weak D call: TRBD1 (5 bases). CDR3 size: 15 residues. Trimming shortened V by 3 bases and J by 2 bases, and 13 bases separated the two germline ends. CDR1 is SGDLS and CDR2 is YYNGEE in the germline V gene. The DNA of the CDR3 is TGTGCCAGCAGCGGGACACAGGAACTCACAGATACGCAGTATTTT. Its translation is CASSGTQELTDTQYF.

This clonotype has ten or more counts. The chain combines TRBV12-3 or TRBV12-4 with TRBJ2-3; D is unresolved. V was cut by 4 bases and J by 5 bases, with 7 bases left in between. CDR3 length: 12 residues. The CDR3 DNA reads as TGTGCCAGCAGTTCCTCCCGAGATACGCAGTATTTT. Translation gives CASSSSRDTQYF.

V is TRBV11-2 and J is TRBJ2-3; 8 bases are shared with TRBD2. V was clipped by 5 bases and J by 5 bases; unmatched bases: 12. Germline V gene data show CDR1 as SGHAT and CDR2 as FQNNGV. This CDR3 is built from 16 residues. The CDR3 coding sequence is TGTGCCAGCAGCCGCTCGGGAGGGCCAAGGGGAGATACGCAGTATTTT. Translation gives CASSRSGGPRGDTQYF.

The rearrangement links TRBV21-1 to TRBJ2-7; the table's D call, TRBD1, was not checked against the DNA. TRBV21-1 corresponds to a pseudogene. CDR3 length: 13 residues. DNA of the CDR3: TGTGCCAGTTATGGACAGGGGGCATACGAGCAGTACTTC. Residues: CASYGQGAYEQYF.

This clonotype was detected only a few times. This chain uses TRBV5-1 with TRBJ2-7; 7 bases are a match to TRBD1. Trimming cost V 2 bases and J 5 bases; bases outside gene matches: 4. The CDR3 runs to 13 residues. Germline CDR1 and CDR2: SGHRS and YFSETQ. CDR3 bases: TGCGCCAGCAGCTTCGACAGGGTCAACGAGCAGTACTTC. It translates to CASSFDRVNEQYF.

The sample holds many counts of this clonotype. The chain has TRBV12-3 or TRBV12-4 and TRBJ2-1, with 8 bases aligning to TRBD2. This CDR3 region has 14 residues. V lost 7 bases, J lost 6 bases, and 8 bases stayed unmatched. The CDR3 spells CASKRTSPSNEQFF. The CDR3 DNA sequence: TGTGCCAGCAAAAGGACTAGCCCTTCCAATGAGCAGTTCTTC.

Only a few counts were recorded for this clonotype. The chain uses TRBV7-8 and TRBJ2-5; 9 bases align to TRBD2. J gave up 3 bases and V 5 bases, and 4 bases lay outside the gene matches. Germline CDR1 reads SGHVS; CDR2 reads FQNEAQ. CDR3 length: 14 residues. This CDR3 reads CASSPGLAKETQYF. CDR3 nucleotides: TGTGCCAGCAGCCCGGGACTAGCTAAAGAGACCCAGTACTTC.

The genes are TRBV20-1 and TRBJ1-6; unclear D gene. Trimming removed 3 bases at V and 17 bases at J, with 17 bases between. CDR1 and CDR2 (germline): DFQATT, SNEGSKA (reference sequence). The CDR3 runs to 12 residues. The CDR3 protein is CSARDLAQLVHF. CDR3 sequence (DNA): TGCAGTGCTAGGGACCTTGCGCAACTCGTCCACTTT.